The 12 T cell receptor beta chains listed next were all sequenced from one sample in a study of vaccination and CD4 T cells after COVID-19. Sequencing of cultured CD4+ T cell DNA used the Oncomine TCR Beta short-read assay. TCRdb itself ran the PCR reads through MiXCR, one entry per CDR3 protein. The sample includes approximately 12,000 distinct CDR3 sequences, around 20% of them seen just once. The treatment was: approximately 9-day PBMC culture with coronavirus spike peptide pools or control peptides (ViraFEST assay). Their specific antigens are unknown. Sequenced material: CD4+ T cells from blood, cultured in vitro, taken before SARS-CoV-2 vaccination. Source of these receptors: a human donor who received a COVID-19 vaccine.

The chain has TRBV19 and TRBJ2-3; 7 bases align to TRBD1. The CDR3 contains 14 residues. In germline, CDR1 is LNHDA, CDR2 SQIVND (reference sequence). With 3 bases clipped from V and 6 bases from J, the junction kept 6 bases outside the gene matches. CDR3 region: CASSIPATGDTQYF. DNA for the CDR3: TGTGCCAGTAGTATCCCCGCGACAGGGGATACGCAGTATTTT.

CDR3 residues: CASSEMANTGELFF. The CDR3, as DNA: TGTGCCAGCAGTGAGATGGCGAACACCGGGGAGCTGTTTTTT. J is TRBJ2-2 and V is TRBV2; D is uncertain. CDR3 length equals 14 residues. Trimming pared 3 bases from V and 0 bases from J, leaving 5 bases between. CDR1 and CDR2 from the germline V gene are SNHLY and FYNNEI.

This clonotype appeared a few times. The chain uses TRBV5-6 and TRBJ1-6, with 8 bases identical to TRBD1. The CDR3 runs 16 residues. Unmatched junction bases numbered 10, after V lost 2 bases and J lost 9 bases. The V gene's germline CDR1 is SGHDT and CDR2 YYEEEE. CDR3: CASSFDARGLGSPLHF. The CDR3 DNA reads as TGTGCCAGCAGCTTCGACGCCAGGGGGCTGGGTTCACCCCTCCACTTT.

This clonotype was observed a handful of times. The chain couples TRBV18 to TRBJ1-2, with D possibly matching TRBD1 (6 bases). The CDR3 sequence is 14 residues long. Germline V gene data show CDR1 as KGHSH and CDR2 as LQKENI. The V end lost 3 bases, the J end lost 7 bases, and 15 bases lay between the germline ends. CDR3 loop: CASSPDYRDPGYTF. The CDR3 DNA follows: TGTGCCAGCTCACCTGACTACAGGGACCCTGGCTACACCTTC. Complete variable domain (other parts from reference TRBV18 and TRBJ1-2): NAGVMQNPRHLVRRRGQEARLRCSPMKGHSHVYWYRQLPEEGLKFMVYLQKENIIDESGMPKERFSAEFPKEGPSILRIQQVVRGDSAAYFCASSPDYRDPGYTFGSGTRLTVV.

This clonotype was found a few times. The chain combines TRBV2 with TRBJ2-7, with 9 bases lining up with TRBD1. With 2 bases clipped from V and 1 base from J, the junction kept 3 bases outside the gene matches. The germline gives CDR1 SNHLY, CDR2 FYNNEI. This CDR3 has 15 residues. Written as DNA, the CDR3 is TGTGCCAGCAGTGAACTGGGGACAGGGTCCTACGAGCAGTACTTC. Residues: CASSELGTGSYEQYF. The full variable domain, in which reference TRBV2 and TRBJ2-7 provide the parts outside the CDR3, is EPEVTQTPSHQVTQMGQEVILRCVPISNHLYFYWYRQILGQKVEFLVSFYNNEISEKSEIFDDQFSVERPDGSNFTLKIRSTKLEDSAMYFCASSELGTGSYEQYFGPGTRLTVT.

This clonotype was found a few times. This chain connects TRBV2 to TRBJ2-2; 9 nucleotides match TRBD1. This CDR3 is 17 amino acids long. The germline V gene encodes CDR1 SNHLY and CDR2 FYNNEI. The junction had 11 bases not matched to a gene; V was cut back by 6 bases and J by 3 bases. The CDR3 spells CASSKPGTGLHTGELFF. The CDR3 DNA follows: TGTGCCAGCAGCAAGCCCGGGACAGGGCTACACACCGGGGAGCTGTTTTTT.

In its sample, this clonotype was seen a few times. This chain connects TRBV21-1 to TRBJ1-2; whether TRBD1, the table's D call, matches the DNA was not checked. TRBV21-1 is a pseudogene. This CDR3 is 19 amino acids long. The CDR3 DNA reads TGTGCCAGCAGCAAAGCACGCGGGACAGGTTCTCACTTAAACTATGGCTACACCTTC. This codes for CASSKARGTGSHLNYGYTF.

The chain combines TRBV5-1 with TRBJ2-3; a possible D gene is TRBD2 (7 bases). Trimming left V 6 bases short and J 0 bases short, with 17 bases between. Germline assignment: CDR1 SGHRS and CDR2 YFSETQ. The CDR3 loop spans 16 amino acids. CDR3 sequence (DNA): TGCGCCAGCACCCCGGATGGCGGGGGCAGCACAGATACGCAGTATTTT. It is translated as CASTPDGGGSTDTQYF.

V and J are TRBV6-2 or TRBV6-3 and TRBJ2-2, with 7 bases lining up with TRBD1. This CDR3 contains 16 residues. Germline CDR1 MNHEY, CDR2 SVGEGT. Trimming at V came to 2 bases and at J to 2 bases, leaving 5 bases not matched to a gene. CDR3 DNA: TGTGCCAGCAGTTACCACGGGGACAGCAACACCGGGGAGCTGTTTTTT. Amino acid sequence: CASSYHGDSNTGELFF.

The chain carries TRBV19 and TRBJ2-1; TRBD1 matches at 9 bases. Trimming cost V 3 bases and J 12 bases; bases outside gene matches: 12. The germline gives CDR1 LNHDA, CDR2 SQIVND (reference sequence). This CDR3 comprises 15 residues. The CDR3 loop is CASSMLGKTGGVQFF. Written as DNA, the CDR3 is TGTGCCAGTAGTATGTTGGGGAAGACAGGGGGGGTGCAGTTCTTC.

This clonotype has only a few counts. This rearrangement joins TRBV7-2 to TRBJ2-5; the D gene is possibly TRBD2 (6 bases). This CDR3 spans 15 amino acids. The ends were cut back, 0 bases at V and 5 bases at J, with 13 bases in the middle. Germline V gene data show CDR1 as SGHTA and CDR2 as FQGNSA. The CDR3 sequence: CASSLARGIQETQYF. CDR3 coding DNA: TGTGCCAGCAGCTTAGCGCGCGGGATACAGGAGACCCAGTACTTC.

Regarding this clonotype: A much larger clone differs from this one at a single base, so this may be a read error. The rearrangement uses TRBV20-1 and TRBJ1-2; D gene ambiguous. Germline values: CDR1 DFQATT, CDR2 SNEGSKA (reference sequence). The CDR3 covers 12 residues. The CDR3 region is CGASVTTYGYTF. The CDR3 coding sequence is TGCGGTGCTAGTGTTACGACCTATGGCTACACCTTC.